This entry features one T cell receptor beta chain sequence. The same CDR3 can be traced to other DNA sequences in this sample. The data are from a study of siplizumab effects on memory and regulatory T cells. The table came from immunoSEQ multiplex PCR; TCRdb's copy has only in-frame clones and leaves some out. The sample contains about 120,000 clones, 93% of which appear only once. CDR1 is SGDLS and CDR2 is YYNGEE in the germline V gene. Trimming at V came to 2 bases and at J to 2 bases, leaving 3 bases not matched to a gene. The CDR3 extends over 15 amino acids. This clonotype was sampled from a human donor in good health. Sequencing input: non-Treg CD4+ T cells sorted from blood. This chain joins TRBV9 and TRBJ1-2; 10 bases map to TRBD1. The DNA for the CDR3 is TGTGCCAGCAGCGTCGGGGACAGGGGAAACTATGGCTACACCTTC. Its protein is CASSVGDRGNYGYTF. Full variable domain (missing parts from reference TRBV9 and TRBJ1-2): DSGVTQTPKHLITATGQRVTLRCSPRSGDLSVYWYQQSLDQGLQFLIQYYNGEERAKGNILERFSAQQFPDLHSELNLSSLELGDSALYFCASSVGDRGNYGYTFGSGTRLTVV.